The 27 T cell receptor beta chains presented below share a single source sample, sequenced in a study of T cells of healthy individuals. MiXCR, run by TCRdb on the 5' RACE reads, gives a single entry per CDR3 protein. The top ten clones hold more than 15% of a sample with tens of thousands of distinct CDR3 sequences, approximately 14% of them seen once. All receptors derive from a human donor in good health.

This clonotype has a handful of counts. The chain is built from TRBV4-2 and TRBJ2-7; 10 bases agree with TRBD1. The J segment lost 4 bases and the V segment lost 0 bases, leaving 15 bases of the junction unmatched. The CDR3 extends over 19 amino acids. Germline V gene data show CDR1 as LGHNA and CDR2 as YNFKEQ. The CDR3 bases are TGTGCCAGCAGCCAAGAGGGGACAGGGGTTATTGGAGGGCCTTACGAGCAGTACTTC. Protein sequence: CASSQEGTGVIGGPYEQYF.

The CDR3 sequence: CASSLSTGRTEAFF. In DNA, the CDR3 is TGTGCCAGCAGTTTATCTACAGGGAGGACTGAAGCTTTCTTT. The genes are TRBV27 and TRBJ1-1, with D perhaps matching TRBD1 (6 bases). Trimming left V 0 bases short and J 5 bases short, with 10 bases between. This CDR3 has 14 amino acids. Germline values: CDR1 MNHEY, CDR2 SMNVEV (reference sequence).

This clonotype was seen many times. The CDR3 region is CASSPVRTRGGNTIYF. CDR3 bases: TGTGCCAGCTCACCAGTCCGGACGAGGGGGGGAAACACCATATATTTT. This rearrangement joins TRBV18 to TRBJ1-3; a possible D gene is TRBD1 (6 bases). Per the germline V gene, CDR1 is KGHSH and CDR2 is LQKENI. V lost 2 bases and J 4 bases, leaving 15 bases between the germline ends. This CDR3 has 16 residues.

This clonotype was found many times. The CDR3 DNA is TGTGCCACCAGTGGAGGGGCAGGGTGGAATCAGCCCCAGCATTTT. Translation gives CATSGGAGWNQPQHF. The V call is TRBV24-1, the J call TRBJ1-5; tentative D call: TRBD1 (5 bases). Germline V CDR1 and CDR2: KGHDR, SFDVKD. The CDR3 has 15 amino acids. Trimming shortened V by 5 bases and J by 4 bases, and 14 bases separated the two germline ends.

This clonotype was recorded at least ten times. DNA for the CDR3: TGTGCCAGCAGCTCCGGGGGGCGGGATACGCAGTATTTT. Its translation is CASSSGGRDTQYF. J is TRBJ2-3 and V is TRBV7-6, with a tentative D call TRBD2 (7 bases). This CDR3 has 13 amino acids. From germline, CDR1 is SGHVS and CDR2 FNYEAQ. The V gene lost 4 bases and the J gene lost 6 bases, with 11 bases spanning the gap.

This clonotype was picked up many times. V gene TRBV20-1 combines with J gene TRBJ2-5; 7 positions match TRBD1. Germline V gene lookup returns CDR1 DFQATT and CDR2 SNEGSKA (reference sequence). Unmatched junction bases numbered 8, after V lost 6 bases and J lost 4 bases. The CDR3 contains 13 residues. The CDR3 DNA follows: TGCAGTGCCGAGGACAGGAGTGCAGAGACCCAGTACTTC. Protein sequence: CSAEDRSAETQYF.

This chain uses TRBV7-2 with TRBJ2-7, with a weak D call TRBD2 (7 bases). CDR1 and CDR2 (germline): SGHTA, FQGNSA. V lost 4 bases, J lost 5 bases, and 15 bases lay in between. This CDR3 contains 14 residues. This chain's CDR3 is CASSSPVGGHEQYF. For the CDR3, the DNA is TGTGCCAGCAGCTCCCCCGTGGGGGGGCACGAGCAGTACTTC. Supplemented by reference TRBV7-2 and TRBJ2-7, the full variable domain reads GAGVSQSPSNKVTEKGKDVELRCDPISGHTALYWYRQSLGQGLEFLIYFQGNSAPDKSGLPSDRFSAERTGGSVSTLTIQRTQQEDSAVYLCASSSPVGGHEQYFGPGTRLTVT.

A remark on this clonotype: One end of the junction is discordant with germline, which a read error may explain. The rearrangement links TRBV4-1 to TRBJ2-5; TRBD2 is a possible D gene (6 bases). CDR3 length equals 16 residues. Germline-derived CDR1 and CDR2 are MGHRA and YSYEKL. The CDR3 DNA sequence: TGCGCCAGCGGCCAAGAACCGGGGGTCGGGGTGAAGACCCAGTACTTC. Residues: CASGQEPGVGVKTQYF.

A few counts support this clonotype. The rearrangement joins TRBV7-6 to TRBJ2-1; D ambiguous. The CDR3 covers 14 residues. In germline, CDR1 is SGHVS, CDR2 FNYEAQ. V lost 0 bases and J lost 5, with 8 bases in between. The CDR3 region is CASSLAGGNNEQFF. The CDR3 region has the DNA TGTGCCAGCAGCTTAGCGGGCGGAAACAATGAGCAGTTCTTC.

The chain couples TRBV6-5 to TRBJ1-6; 9 bases map to TRBD1. Trimming removed 6 bases from V and 5 bases from J; junction bases left unmatched: 8. Germline V gene data show CDR1 as MNHEY and CDR2 as SVGAGI. This CDR3 comprises 16 residues. Written as DNA, the CDR3 is TGTGCCAGCAGCGCAACAGGGGGCAGAGATAATTCACCCCTCCACTTT. This sequence encodes CASSATGGRDNSPLHF.

This clonotype was recorded at least ten times. The V call is TRBV6-2 or TRBV6-3, the J call TRBJ1-5, with TRBD1 matching 10 bases. The J segment lost 2 bases and the V segment lost 4 bases, leaving 5 bases of the junction unmatched. This CDR3 region has 16 residues. The germline V gene has CDR1 MNHEY and CDR2 SVGEGT. CDR3 nucleotide sequence: TGTGCCAGCAGTTCCACGGGACAGGGGCGCAATCAGCCCCAGCATTTT. Translated: CASSSTGQGRNQPQHF.

V gene TRBV7-9 combines with J gene TRBJ2-3; 8 nucleotides match TRBD1. Germline-derived CDR1 and CDR2 are SEHNR and FQNEAQ (reference sequence). This CDR3 has 17 residues. The J segment lost 0 bases and the V segment lost 5 bases, leaving 10 bases of the junction unmatched. CDR3: CASSPIGQGSSTDTQYF. For the CDR3, the DNA is TGTGCCAGCAGCCCTATCGGACAGGGAAGTAGCACAGATACGCAGTATTTT.

V is TRBV9 and J is TRBJ2-1; perhaps TRBD2 as D (5 bases). The CDR3 consists of 15 residues. V was pared by 5 bases and J by 3 bases, with 15 bases between. Germline V gives CDR1 SGDLS, CDR2 YYNGEE. CDR3 sequence reads: CASSGLGLVYNEQFF. Written as DNA, the CDR3 is TGTGCCAGCAGTGGACTTGGCCTAGTCTACAATGAGCAGTTCTTC.

This clonotype has at least ten counts. This chain links TRBV6-2 or TRBV6-3 with TRBJ2-3, with D perhaps TRBD2 (6 bases). Germline V CDR1 and CDR2: MNHEY, SVGEGT. The CDR3 runs 15 residues. V gave up 2 bases and J gave up 6 bases, with 15 bases separating them. CDR3 sequence: CASSYPPGDADTQYF. The CDR3 DNA reads TGTGCCAGCAGTTACCCCCCGGGGGATGCGGATACGCAGTATTTT.

This clonotype has more than one count but fewer than ten. The rearrangement links TRBV7-2 to TRBJ1-1; a weak D match, TRBD1 (5 bases). Germline values: CDR1 SGHTA, CDR2 FQGNSA. The V end was cut by 5 bases, the J end by 3 bases, with 10 bases between. The CDR3 sequence is 13 residues long. This chain's CDR3 is CASSRWGDTEAFF. The CDR3 DNA is TGTGCCAGCAGCCGGTGGGGGGACACTGAAGCTTTCTTT.

There are many counts of this clonotype. The chain joins TRBV20-1 to TRBJ2-7; a possible D gene is TRBD1 (6 bases). V was trimmed by 4 bases and J by 3 bases, leaving 16 bases between them. Germline V gene data show CDR1 as DFQATT and CDR2 as SNEGSKA (reference sequence). The CDR3 sequence is 14 residues long. CDR3 in DNA: TGCAGTGCTAAAGATCAGGGGTGGAACTACGAGCAGTACTTC. It encodes CSAKDQGWNYEQYF.

The chain links TRBV7-3 to TRBJ2-2; D is uncertain. Germline V gene data show CDR1 as SGHTA and CDR2 as FQGTGA. V gave up 5 bases and J gave up 5 bases, with 6 bases separating them. There are 12 residues in the CDR3. The CDR3 spells CASSVGTGELFF. CDR3 coding DNA: TGTGCCAGCAGCGTAGGAACCGGGGAGCTGTTTTTT.

The chain is built from TRBV5-1 and TRBJ2-7, with 9 bases that match TRBD1. The ends lost 0 bases at V and 6 bases at J; junction bases unmatched: 10. Per the germline V gene, CDR1 is SGHRS and CDR2 is YFSETQ. There are 16 residues in the CDR3. CDR3 DNA: TGCGCCAGCAGCTTGGGATCCGGGACAGGGCTCTCCGAGCAGTACTTC. Amino acids: CASSLGSGTGLSEQYF.

This clonotype has a handful of counts. V is TRBV20-1 and J is TRBJ2-7; D unresolved. Germline CDR1 reads DFQATT; CDR2 reads SNEGSKA (reference sequence). This CDR3 contains 11 residues. Trimming took off 2 bases at V and 2 bases at J, with 4 bases between the two ends. The CDR3 sequence is CSARTPYEQYF. The CDR3, as DNA: TGCAGTGCTAGAACCCCCTACGAGCAGTACTTC.

The chain has TRBV9 and TRBJ2-5; the D gene could be TRBD1 or TRBD2 (5 bases each). The V end lost 0 bases, the J end lost 5 bases, and 11 bases lay between the germline ends. There are 14 residues in the CDR3. Germline loops: CDR1 SGDLS, CDR2 YYNGEE. CDR3: CASSVGDRRETQYF. Written as DNA, the CDR3 is TGTGCCAGCAGCGTAGGGGACCGAAGGGAGACCCAGTACTTC.

This clonotype has a count of ten or more. The chain combines TRBV6-5 with TRBJ2-2, with no clear D. The CDR3 contains 13 residues. In germline, CDR1 is MNHEY, CDR2 SVGAGI. Deletions cut 6 bases from V and 4 bases from J, with 9 bases between. Here the CDR3 DNA reads TGTGCCAGCAGCCGCGGTGCCACCGGGGAGCTGTTTTTT. Amino acid sequence: CASSRGATGELFF.

In this sample, this clonotype turned up a few times. The V and J genes are TRBV20-1 and TRBJ2-1, with 15 bases aligning to TRBD2. The V segment lost 3 bases and the J segment 4 bases; nucleotides outside the gene matches: 7. CDR3 size: 17 residues. CDR1 is DFQATT and CDR2 is SNEGSKA in the germline V gene (reference sequence). In DNA form, the CDR3 reads TGCAGTGCTAGTTGGGTGGGACTAGCGGGGGGATACAATGAGCAGTTCTTC. This encodes CSASWVGLAGGYNEQFF.

The chain recombines TRBV3-1 with TRBJ2-7; 7 bases fit TRBD1. The germline V gene has CDR1 LGHDT and CDR2 YNNKEL (reference sequence). Trimming took 5 bases from V and 6 from J; bases not matched to a gene: 7. The CDR3 covers 13 residues. The CDR3 reads CASSFNRGLEQYF. The CDR3 coding sequence is TGTGCCAGCAGCTTCAACAGGGGCCTCGAGCAGTACTTC.

This clonotype was counted at least ten times. This chain joins TRBV13 and TRBJ2-7; D remains unclear. The V and J ends lost 5 bases and 5 bases respectively, with 16 bases between them. Germline assignment: CDR1 PRHDT and CDR2 FYEKMQ (reference sequence). The CDR3 is made up of 14 amino acids. CDR3 DNA sequence: TGTGCCAGCAGCCCAGAGATTGCCCCCCACGAGCAGTACTTC. Its translation: CASSPEIAPHEQYF.

This clonotype was counted at least ten times. The V gene is TRBV4-3, the J gene TRBJ2-3; D ambiguous. Deletions cut 3 bases from V and 5 bases from J, with 9 bases between. Germline V gene sequence: CDR1 LGHNA, CDR2 YSLEER. The CDR3 is made up of 13 amino acids. The CDR3 sequence: CASSHWGGDTQYF. In DNA, the CDR3 is TGCGCCAGCAGCCATTGGGGTGGAGATACGCAGTATTTT.

The CDR3 bases are TGTGCCAGCAGCACGGGTGGGTTCACAGATACGCAGTATTTT. Translation: CASSTGGFTDTQYF. This sequence joins TRBV7-2 and TRBJ2-3; D not certain. Per germline, CDR1 SGHTA and CDR2 FQGNSA. The length of the CDR3 is 14 residues. Trimming cost V 5 bases and J 2 bases, with 11 bases left between them.

This clonotype was detected only a few times. The chain employs TRBV20-1 and TRBJ2-3; D tentatively fits TRBD1 or TRBD2 (5 bases each). The CDR3 sequence is 14 residues long. The germline V and J ends were trimmed by 2 bases and 2 bases, with 11 bases remaining between them. Germline CDR1 and CDR2: DFQATT and SNEGSKA (reference sequence). The CDR3 nucleotides are TGCAGTGCTAGATGGTGGGGGTCCACAGATACGCAGTATTTT. Translation: CSARWWGSTDTQYF.